Listed below are T cell receptor beta chains from one sample, sequenced in a study of T cells after yellow fever vaccination. TCRdb redid the calling of the 5' RACE reads with MiXCR, one entry per CDR3 protein. The repertoire holds hundreds of thousands of distinct CDR3 sequences, with roughly 4% as singletons. The sample consisted of PBMCs, taken on the day of the yellow fever booster vaccination. The receptors derive from a man younger than 30 who received the YFV17D yellow fever vaccine. Both conserved end residues are part of each CDR3. The D gene is left open where the match is weak. Clone size appears in some rows only: once, few, many, or a class for an expanded clone.

d_call j_call v_call clone_size cdr3_aa cdr3_nt
. TRBJ2-7 TRBV25-1 many CASSESDWRYEQYF TGTGCCAGCAGTGAATCGGATTGGCGTTACGAGCAGTACTTC
. TRBJ1-6 TRBV7-9 few CASRMVGSPLHF TGTGCCAGCCGGATGGTGGGTTCACCCCTCCACTTT
TRBD2 TRBJ2-5 TRBV27 many CASTPTSGGETQYF TGTGCCAGCACACCGACTAGCGGAGGCGAGACCCAGTACTTC
. TRBJ2-1 TRBV5-1 many CASSLEGSSYNEQFF TGCGCCAGCAGCTTGGAGGGGAGCTCCTACAATGAGCAGTTCTTC
. TRBJ2-1 TRBV5-1 many CASSLGVSAVGGEQFF TGCGCCAGCAGCTTGGGAGTCAGCGCCGTTGGGGGTGAGCAGTTCTTC
. TRBJ2-5 TRBV2 . CASSEGRKQETQYF TGTGCCAGCAGTGAAGGCAGAAAGCAAGAGACCCAGTACTTC
. TRBJ1-6 TRBV7-9 . CASSLVAQRNSPLHF TGTGCCAGCAGCTTAGTTGCCCAGCGGAATTCACCCCTCCACTTT
. TRBJ2-5 TRBV20-1 few CSAPRTRGRQETQYF TGCAGTGCTCCCCGGACCCGAGGCCGGCAAGAGACCCAGTACTTC
. TRBJ1-5 TRBV20-1 many CSATMTDQPQHF TGCAGTGCTACAATGACAGATCAGCCCCAGCATTTT
TRBD2 TRBJ2-7 TRBV4-1 many CASSQRTSGAYEQYF TGCGCCAGCAGCCAAAGAACTAGCGGGGCCTACGAGCAGTACTTC
. TRBJ1-3 TRBV12-3/TRBV12-4 many CASRPQASGNTIYF TGTGCCAGCAGGCCACAGGCCTCTGGAAACACCATATATTTT